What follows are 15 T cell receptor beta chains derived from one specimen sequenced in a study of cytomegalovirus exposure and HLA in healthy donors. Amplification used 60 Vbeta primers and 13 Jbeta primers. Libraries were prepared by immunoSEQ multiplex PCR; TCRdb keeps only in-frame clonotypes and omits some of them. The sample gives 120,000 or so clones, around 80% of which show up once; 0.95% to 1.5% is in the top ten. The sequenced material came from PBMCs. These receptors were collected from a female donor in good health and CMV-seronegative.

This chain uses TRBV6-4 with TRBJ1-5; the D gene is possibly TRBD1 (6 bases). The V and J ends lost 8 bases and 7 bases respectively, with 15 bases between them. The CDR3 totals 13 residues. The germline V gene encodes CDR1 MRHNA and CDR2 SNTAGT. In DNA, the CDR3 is TGTGCCAGCCCTGACAGGTTTTGCCAGCCCCAGCATTTT. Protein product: CASPDRFCQPQHF.

CDR3 nucleotide sequence: TGCGCCAGCAGCTTGAATTTCGGGACAGGGGGAACTCAATACGAGCAGTACTTC. It codes for CASSLNFGTGGTQYEQYF. V is TRBV5-1 and J is TRBJ2-7; TRBD1 matches at 11 bases. The CDR3 runs 18 residues. The V and J ends lost 1 base and 4 bases, in that order; junction bases with no gene match: 13. CDR1 is SGHRS and CDR2 is YFSETQ in the germline V gene.

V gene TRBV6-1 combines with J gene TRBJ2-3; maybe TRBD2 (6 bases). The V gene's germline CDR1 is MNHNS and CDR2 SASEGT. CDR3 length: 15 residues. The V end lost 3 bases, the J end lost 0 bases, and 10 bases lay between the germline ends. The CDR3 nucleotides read TGTGCCAGCAGTGAGGCTAGCGCTAGCACAGATACGCAGTATTTT. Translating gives CASSEASASTDTQYF.

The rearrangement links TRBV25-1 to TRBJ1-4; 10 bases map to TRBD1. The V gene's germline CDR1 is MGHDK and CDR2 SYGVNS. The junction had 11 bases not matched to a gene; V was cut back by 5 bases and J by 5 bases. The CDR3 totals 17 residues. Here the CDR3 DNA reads TGTGCCAGCAGTAACAACCGGGACAGGGGACGGAATGAAAAACTGTTTTTT. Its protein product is CASSNNRDRGRNEKLFF.

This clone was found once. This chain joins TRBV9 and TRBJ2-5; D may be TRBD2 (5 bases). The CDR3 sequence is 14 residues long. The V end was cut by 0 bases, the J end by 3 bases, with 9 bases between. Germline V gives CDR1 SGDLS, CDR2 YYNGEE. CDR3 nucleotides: TGTGCCAGCAGCGTAGATGCAGCGGAAGAGACCCAGTACTTC. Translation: CASSVDAAEETQYF.

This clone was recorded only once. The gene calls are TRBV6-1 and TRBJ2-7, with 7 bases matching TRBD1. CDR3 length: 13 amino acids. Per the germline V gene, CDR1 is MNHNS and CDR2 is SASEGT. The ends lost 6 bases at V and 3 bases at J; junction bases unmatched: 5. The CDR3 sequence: CASRGTAVYEQYF. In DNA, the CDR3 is TGTGCCAGCAGAGGGACAGCAGTCTACGAGCAGTACTTC.

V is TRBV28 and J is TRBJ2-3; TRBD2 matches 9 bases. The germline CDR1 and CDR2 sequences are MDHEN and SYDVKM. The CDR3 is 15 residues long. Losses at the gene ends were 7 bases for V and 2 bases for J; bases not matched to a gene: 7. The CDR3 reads CASTAGTSHTDTQYF. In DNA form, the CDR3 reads TGTGCCAGCACGGCTGGGACTAGCCACACAGATACGCAGTATTTT.

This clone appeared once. CDR3 nucleotides: TGTGCCAGCGGACTAGCGGGAGTAGCCGGGGAGCTGTTTTTT. It codes for CASGLAGVAGELFF. The chain couples TRBV28 to TRBJ2-2, with TRBD2 identical over 13 bases. The V segment lost 8 bases and the J segment 6 bases; nucleotides outside the gene matches: 3. The CDR3 has 14 amino acids. Germline values: CDR1 MDHEN, CDR2 SYDVKM. Filled out from reference TRBV28 and TRBJ2-2, the complete variable domain reads DVKVTQSSRYLVKRTGEKVFLECVQDMDHENMFWYRQDPGLGLRLIYFSYDVKMKEKGDIPEGYSVSREKKERFSLILESASTNQTSMYLCASGLAGVAGELFFGEGSRLTVL.

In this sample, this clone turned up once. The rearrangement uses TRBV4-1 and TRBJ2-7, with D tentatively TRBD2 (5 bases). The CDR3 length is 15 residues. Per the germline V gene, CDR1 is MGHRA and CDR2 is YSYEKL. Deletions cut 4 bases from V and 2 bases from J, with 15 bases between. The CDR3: CASSPGITGAYEQYF. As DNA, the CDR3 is TGCGCCAGCAGCCCCGGGATTACGGGCGCCTACGAGCAGTACTTC.

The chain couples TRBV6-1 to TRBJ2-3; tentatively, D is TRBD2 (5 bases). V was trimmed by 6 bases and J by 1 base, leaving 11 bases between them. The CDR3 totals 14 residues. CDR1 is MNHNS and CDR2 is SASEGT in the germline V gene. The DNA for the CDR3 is TGTGCCAGCAGATCCAGCGGACGCACAGATACGCAGTATTTT. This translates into CASRSSGRTDTQYF.

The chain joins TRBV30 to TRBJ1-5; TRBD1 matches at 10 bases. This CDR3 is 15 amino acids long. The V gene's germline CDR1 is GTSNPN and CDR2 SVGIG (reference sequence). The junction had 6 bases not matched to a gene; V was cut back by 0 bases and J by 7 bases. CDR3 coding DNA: TGTGCCTGGAGTGTAACCGGGACAGGGGCCCAGCCCCAGCATTTT. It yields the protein CAWSVTGTGAQPQHF.

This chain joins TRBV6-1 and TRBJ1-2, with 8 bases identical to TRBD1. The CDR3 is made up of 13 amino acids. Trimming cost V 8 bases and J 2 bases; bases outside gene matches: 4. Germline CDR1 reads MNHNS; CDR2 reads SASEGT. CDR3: CASWDRLNYGYTF. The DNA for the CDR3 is TGTGCCAGCTGGGACAGGCTCAACTATGGCTACACCTTC.

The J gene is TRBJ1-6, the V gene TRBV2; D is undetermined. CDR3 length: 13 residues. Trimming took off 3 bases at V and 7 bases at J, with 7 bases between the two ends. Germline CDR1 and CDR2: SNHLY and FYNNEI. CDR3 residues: CASSEEGNSPLHF. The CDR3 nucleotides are TGTGCCAGCAGTGAGGAGGGAAATTCACCCCTCCACTTT.

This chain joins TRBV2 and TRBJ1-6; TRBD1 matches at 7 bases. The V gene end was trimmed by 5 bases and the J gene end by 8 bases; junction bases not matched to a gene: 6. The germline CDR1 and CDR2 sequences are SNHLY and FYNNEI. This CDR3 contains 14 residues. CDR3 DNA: TGTGCCAGCAGTTGGACAGGTGGAGATTCACCCCTCCACTTT. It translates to CASSWTGGDSPLHF. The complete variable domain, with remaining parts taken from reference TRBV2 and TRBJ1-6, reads EPEVTQTPSHQVTQMGQEVILRCVPISNHLYFYWYRQILGQKVEFLVSFYNNEISEKSEIFDDQFSVERPDGSNFTLKIRSTKLEDSAMYFCASSWTGGDSPLHFGNGTRLTVT.

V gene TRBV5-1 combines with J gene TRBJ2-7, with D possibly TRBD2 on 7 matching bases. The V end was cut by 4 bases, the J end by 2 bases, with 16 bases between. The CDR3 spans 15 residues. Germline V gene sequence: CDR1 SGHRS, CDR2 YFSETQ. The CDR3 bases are TGCGCCAGCAGCGCAATCGCGGGGGCCACCTACGAGCAGTACTTC. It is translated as CASSAIAGATYEQYF.